This entry is about one T cell receptor beta chain. What it binds is not known. These data originate in a study of PD-1 blockade in classical Hodgkin lymphoma. Study results and caveats: Reported findings placed baseline TCR diversity lower in newly diagnosed patients (compared with healthy donors). Sources of repertoire differences remain undefined, possibly disease activity or prior therapy.

Sequenced by immunoSEQ multiplex PCR; TCRdb stores in-frame clones only, minus some. The data show approximately 60,000 clones, around 88% seen once. The ends were cut back, 0 bases at V and 3 bases at J, with 17 bases in the middle. The CDR3 has 17 residues. Germline V gene data show CDR1 as ENHRY and CDR2 as SYGVKD. Each patient experienced a relapse that followed autologous stem cell transplantation, and brentuximab vedotin exposure varied. The chain links TRBV10-3 to TRBJ1-1; D is possibly TRBD1 (5 bases). The sample was peripheral blood mononuclear cells (PBMCs), taken at baseline. The receptor was isolated from a human donor with classical Hodgkin lymphoma. The CDR3 bases are TGTGCCATCAGTGAGTCAAGGGGCAGCGGTATCGACACTGAAGCTTTCTTT. It is translated as CAISESRGSGIDTEAFF.